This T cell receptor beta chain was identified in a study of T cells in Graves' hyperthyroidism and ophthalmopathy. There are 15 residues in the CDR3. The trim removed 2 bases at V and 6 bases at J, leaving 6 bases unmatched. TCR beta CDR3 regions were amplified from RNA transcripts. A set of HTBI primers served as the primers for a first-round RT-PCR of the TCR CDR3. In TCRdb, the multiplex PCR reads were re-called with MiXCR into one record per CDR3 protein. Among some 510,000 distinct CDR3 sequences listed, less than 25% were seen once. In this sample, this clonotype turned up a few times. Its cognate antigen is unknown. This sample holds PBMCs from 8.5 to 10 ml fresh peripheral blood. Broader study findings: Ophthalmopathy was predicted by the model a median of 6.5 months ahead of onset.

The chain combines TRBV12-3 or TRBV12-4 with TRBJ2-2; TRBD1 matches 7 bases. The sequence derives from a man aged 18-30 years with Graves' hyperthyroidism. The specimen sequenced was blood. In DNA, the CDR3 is TGTGCCAGCAGTTTAAAGAGGGGGCCCCCCGGGGAGCTGTTTTTT. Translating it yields CASSLKRGPPGELFF.